A single sample is the source of the 27 T cell receptor beta chains below, sequenced in a study of early T cells in non-severe SARS-CoV-2 infection. TCRdb re-called the 5' RACE reads through MiXCR, storing one row per CDR3 protein. The table shows around 53,000 distinct CDR3 sequences, with about 9.8% occurring only once. Sequencing used whole blood. These receptors were taken from an adult who was a healthcare worker with PCR-confirmed SARS-CoV-2 infection or an uninfected control (not recorded which).

This chain joins TRBV12-3 or TRBV12-4 and TRBJ2-1; 8 nucleotides line up with TRBD2. The CDR3 runs to 15 residues. The V segment lost 6 bases and the J segment 9 bases; nucleotides outside the gene matches: 13. CDR3 protein: CASSPGIAGWGEQFF. CDR3 DNA sequence: TGTGCCAGCAGCCCTGGGATAGCGGGATGGGGTGAGCAGTTCTTC.

The DNA for the CDR3 is TGTGCCAGCAGTTCAAGGACAGGGCTCGATGAAGCTTTCTTT. It translates to CASSSRTGLDEAFF. V usage is TRBV28 and J usage is TRBJ1-1; 8 positions match TRBD1. This CDR3 is built from 14 residues. With V trimmed by 4 bases and J by 7 bases, 8 bases remained unmatched. CDR1 is MDHEN and CDR2 is SYDVKM in the germline V gene.

This clonotype was seen a handful of times. The chain is built from TRBV12-3 or TRBV12-4 and TRBJ2-5, with D tentatively TRBD1 (7 bases). Between the trimmed V and J ends, which lost 5 bases and 4 bases, there was a span of 23 bases. CDR3 length: 17 amino acids. CDR3 in amino acids: CASSQRPRQGGGETQYF. In DNA, the CDR3 is TGTGCCAGCAGTCAACGCCCCAGACAGGGAGGAGGAGAGACCCAGTACTTC.

The CDR3 sequence is CASSPIRGASNQPQHF. The CDR3 region has the DNA TGTGCCAGCAGTCCCATCAGGGGGGCTAGCAATCAGCCCCAGCATTTT. V usage is TRBV27 and J usage is TRBJ1-5, with 7 bases aligning to TRBD1. The CDR3 covers 16 residues. Germline V gene data show CDR1 as MNHEY and CDR2 as SMNVEV (reference sequence). V trimming: 5 bases; J trimming: 0 bases; junction bases outside the gene matches: 7.

This clonotype was picked up many times. The chain combines TRBV29-1 with TRBJ1-2; D gene uncertain. Trimming removed 3 bases at V and 3 bases at J, with 8 bases between. In germline, CDR1 is SQVTM, CDR2 ANQGSEA. This CDR3 contains 12 residues. The CDR3: CSVEHWDYGYTF. The CDR3 nucleotides are TGCAGCGTTGAGCACTGGGACTATGGCTACACCTTC. Drawing the rest from reference TRBV29-1 and TRBJ1-2, the complete variable domain is SAVISQKPSRDICQRGTSLTIQCQVDSQVTMMFWYRQQPGQSLTLIATANQGSEATYESGFVIDKFPISRPNLTFSTLTVSNMSPEDSSIYLCSVEHWDYGYTFGSGTRLTVV.

With regard to this clonotype: The CDR3 does not end in the conserved phenylalanine or tryptophan, so this is likely a read error. The chain carries TRBV29-1 and TRBJ1-1, with D hard to call. Looked up from germline, CDR1 is SQVTM and CDR2 is ANQGSEA. The CDR3 extends over 9 amino acids. Trimming stripped 1 base from V and 8 bases from J, with 2 bases between. CDR3 sequence (DNA): TGCAGCGTTGAAGGCGAAGCTTTCTCT. It codes for CSVEGEAFS.

V gene TRBV28 combines with J gene TRBJ2-7, with unresolved D. Germline CDR1 reads MDHEN; CDR2 reads SYDVKM. This CDR3 has 15 amino acids. The V end lost 7 bases, the J end lost 3 bases, and 19 bases lay between the germline ends. The CDR3 nucleotides are TGTGCCAGCACGGAAGCCGCTTTACGTAGCTACGAGCAGTACTTC. Translating it yields CASTEAALRSYEQYF.

This chain connects TRBV10-3 to TRBJ1-2; D is unclear. CDR3 length: 14 amino acids. Trimming cost V 3 bases and J 6 bases, with 14 bases left between them. Germline V lookup: CDR1 ENHRY, CDR2 SYGVKD. CDR3 DNA sequence: TGTGCCATCAGTGATCCCCGGAGATTCGATGGCTACACCTTC. Its protein is CAISDPRRFDGYTF.

The J gene is TRBJ2-5, the V gene TRBV29-1; a weak D match, TRBD1 (6 bases). Per the germline V gene, CDR1 is SQVTM and CDR2 is ANQGSEA. The CDR3 runs 14 residues. Trimming stripped 3 bases from V and 5 bases from J, with 16 bases between. The CDR3 reads CSVDGPLQGETQYF. CDR3 coding DNA: TGCAGCGTTGATGGTCCTCTCCAGGGGGAGACCCAGTACTTC.

Ten or more counts support this clonotype. The chain has TRBV20-1 and TRBJ2-7, with unresolved D. The V end lost 0 bases, the J end lost 4 bases, and 4 bases lay between the germline ends. In germline, CDR1 is DFQATT, CDR2 SNEGSKA (reference sequence). This CDR3 comprises 11 residues. This CDR3 is CSAREEYEQYF. The CDR3 coding sequence is TGCAGTGCTAGAGAAGAGTACGAGCAGTACTTC.

This clonotype came up many times. The CDR3 DNA follows: TGTGCCAGCTCCCATGGGGTGAACACTGAAGCTTTCTTT. It yields the protein CASSHGVNTEAFF. The rearrangement joins TRBV18 to TRBJ1-1, with D unresolved. The CDR3 has 13 amino acids. In germline, CDR1 is KGHSH, CDR2 LQKENI. Trimming stripped 6 bases from V and 0 bases from J, with 8 bases between.

Comment on this clonotype: A single base separates this from a much larger clone, so it may be a read error. This sequence joins TRBV29-1 and TRBJ2-7; 8 bases agree with TRBD2. The germline V gene encodes CDR1 SQVTM and CDR2 ANQGSEA. V shed 3 bases and J 3 bases; nucleotides not matched to a gene: 7. The CDR3 loop spans 14 amino acids. CDR3 coding DNA: TGCAGCGTTGAGGGGCGGCGGGGGGTCTACGAGCAGTACTTC. Translated: CSVEGRRGVYEQYF.

V usage is TRBV6-5 and J usage is TRBJ1-2; D perhaps matches TRBD1 (5 bases). The V gene's germline CDR1 is MNHEY and CDR2 SVGAGI. Trimming pared 8 bases from V and 2 bases from J, leaving 9 bases between. CDR3 length: 12 residues. CDR3 sequence (DNA): TGTGCCAGCGGGACGCAAAACTATGGCTACACCTTC. Its translation is CASGTQNYGYTF.

The chain's CDR3 is CASSPGTPSYEQYF. The CDR3, as DNA: TGTGCCAGCAGTCCCGGGACCCCAAGCTACGAGCAGTACTTC. This chain links TRBV7-9 with TRBJ2-7; the D call may be TRBD1 or TRBD2 (5 bases each). The CDR3 is made up of 14 amino acids. Trimming removed 6 bases at V and 3 bases at J, with 15 bases between. Germline V lookup: CDR1 SEHNR, CDR2 FQNEAQ (reference sequence).

This clonotype was recorded at least ten times. The V call is TRBV4-1, the J call TRBJ1-2, with D possibly matching TRBD1 (6 bases). Germline V gives CDR1 MGHRA, CDR2 YSYEKL. CDR3 length: 14 residues. With 5 bases removed from V and 5 bases from J, the gap between germline ends came to 15 bases. DNA of the CDR3: TGCGCCAGCAGCGGGCGGGACACCCAATATGGCTACACCTTC. Its translation is CASSGRDTQYGYTF.

This clonotype turned up a few times. This sequence joins TRBV5-1 and TRBJ2-1, with TRBD2 matching over 9 bases. Germline values: CDR1 SGHRS, CDR2 YFSETQ. CDR3 length equals 16 residues. V was clipped by 3 bases and J by 6 bases; unmatched bases: 10. The CDR3 protein is CASSSQIAGVGNEQFF. For the CDR3, the DNA is TGCGCCAGCAGCTCGCAAATAGCGGGAGTTGGCAATGAGCAGTTCTTC.

In this sample, this clonotype turned up a few times. This chain uses TRBV27 with TRBJ2-1; 9 bases agree with TRBD2. The J segment lost 7 bases and the V segment lost 5 bases, leaving 12 bases of the junction unmatched. The CDR3 totals 16 residues. Germline CDR1 MNHEY, CDR2 SMNVEV (reference sequence). CDR3 nucleotides: TGTGCCAGCAGTATAGTAGCGGGAGAGATAGGAAATGAGCAGTTCTTC. Its translation: CASSIVAGEIGNEQFF.

The chain joins TRBV27 to TRBJ1-1; D is unclear. CDR1 is MNHEY and CDR2 is SMNVEV in the germline V gene (reference sequence). The CDR3 has 12 amino acids. The V end lost 6 bases, the J end lost 6 bases, and 11 bases lay between the germline ends. The CDR3 nucleotides read TGTGCCAGCAGCATCCTAGGCGCTGAAGCTTTCTTT. Its translation: CASSILGAEAFF.

This clonotype was observed at least ten times. The chain is built from TRBV7-2 and TRBJ2-1; D may be TRBD1 (5 bases). CDR3 size: 14 residues. Germline V gene data show CDR1 as SGHTA and CDR2 as FQGNSA. V lost 0 bases, J lost 4 bases, and 7 bases lay in between. The CDR3 loop reads CASSLAPGYNEQFF. CDR3 coding DNA: TGTGCCAGCAGCTTAGCCCCAGGGTACAATGAGCAGTTCTTC. Combining the CDR3 with reference TRBV7-2 and TRBJ2-1 gives the whole variable domain GAGVSQSPSNKVTEKGKDVELRCDPISGHTALYWYRQSLGQGLEFLIYFQGNSAPDKSGLPSDRFSAERTGGSVSTLTIQRTQQEDSAVYLCASSLAPGYNEQFFGPGTRLTVL.

This clonotype was observed many times. The V and J genes are TRBV28 and TRBJ2-1; 11 positions match TRBD2. This CDR3 has 14 residues. In germline, CDR1 is MDHEN, CDR2 SYDVKM. With 10 bases clipped from V and 2 bases from J, the junction kept 4 bases outside the gene matches. The CDR3 bases are TGTGCCATTCTAGCGGGAGGTACCTACAATGAGCAGTTCTTC. Its protein is CAILAGGTYNEQFF.

This clonotype was recorded many times. This chain uses TRBV29-1 with TRBJ1-1, with TRBD1 matching over 8 bases. The CDR3 has 12 amino acids. In germline, CDR1 is SQVTM, CDR2 ANQGSEA. Trimming at V came to 5 bases and at J to 5 bases, leaving 4 bases not matched to a gene. The CDR3 loop reads CSVNRGRTEAFF. In DNA form, the CDR3 reads TGCAGCGTTAACAGGGGGAGGACTGAAGCTTTCTTT.

This clonotype occurred many times. The chain is built from TRBV27 and TRBJ2-5, with a possible D match to TRBD2 (6 bases). Between the trimmed V and J ends, which lost 11 bases and 0 bases, there was a span of 10 bases. CDR3 length equals 12 residues. From germline, CDR1 is MNHEY and CDR2 SMNVEV (reference sequence). For the CDR3, the DNA is TGTGCCGGAGGGCTGAACCAAGAGACCCAGTACTTC. Its translation: CAGGLNQETQYF.

Concerning this clonotype: One base away lies a much larger clone, so this may be a sequencing read error. V gene TRBV7-7 combines with J gene TRBJ2-3; a possible D gene is TRBD2 (7 bases). The CDR3 is made up of 14 amino acids. Germline CDR1 reads SSHAT; CDR2 reads FNYEAQ (reference sequence). V was clipped by 3 bases and J by 8 bases, with 15 bases between them. The CDR3: CASSLGTGRGTQYF. The CDR3 DNA is TGTGCCAGCAGCTTGGGTACAGGGAGGGGTACGCAGTATTTT.

With respect to this clonotype: The CDR3 end shows no conserved phenylalanine or tryptophan, and so a read error is likely. The chain links TRBV29-1 to TRBJ2-3, with D possibly being TRBD2 (5 bases). CDR1 and CDR2 from the germline V gene are SQVTM and ANQGSEA. V gave up 5 bases and J gave up 1 base, with 10 bases separating them. The CDR3 is made up of 13 amino acids. This CDR3 reads CSVSEGGTDTQYS. In nucleotides, the CDR3 is TGCAGCGTTTCAGAGGGCGGCACAGATACGCAGTATTCT.

V gene TRBV12-3 or TRBV12-4 combines with J gene TRBJ2-5; 8 bases agree with TRBD1. This CDR3 is 14 amino acids long. J gave up 1 base and V 5 bases, and 3 bases lay outside the gene matches. The CDR3 here is CASSQGQVQETQYF. Written as DNA, the CDR3 is TGTGCCAGCAGTCAGGGACAGGTCCAAGAGACCCAGTACTTC.

This clonotype was detected a few times. V is TRBV28 and J is TRBJ1-5, with no clear D. The CDR3 runs to 12 residues. The V and J ends lost 1 base and 11 bases respectively, with 9 bases between them. Germline V gives CDR1 MDHEN, CDR2 SYDVKM. CDR3 bases: TGTGCCAGCAGTTTATTGGGTACCTCCCAGCATTTT. Its protein product is CASSLLGTSQHF.

At least ten counts were recorded for this clonotype. V and J are TRBV28 and TRBJ2-7; the D is unclear. There are 14 residues in the CDR3. Germline CDR1 reads MDHEN; CDR2 reads SYDVKM. V was pared by 3 bases and J by 5 bases, with 14 bases between. CDR3 in amino acids: CASSFRGIADEQYF. DNA for the CDR3: TGTGCCAGCAGTTTTAGAGGTATCGCCGACGAGCAGTACTTC.